A selection of T cell receptor beta chains follows, all from one sample in a study of cytomegalovirus exposure and HLA in healthy donors. TCRdb keeps only in-frame clones here, not all; method: immunoSEQ multiplex PCR. Of roughly 190,000 clones listed, approximately 87% are singletons. The sequenced material came from PBMCs. The source is a man aged 25-45 years in good health and CMV-seronegative. Each CDR3 is given without its conserved first and last residue. Each record gives: J gene, V gene, CDR3 protein.

>TRBJ2-7|TRBV5-5
ASSLGAGSYEQY
>TRBJ2-5|TRBV28
ASSFGLAGVETQY
>.|TRBV4-2
ASSPDTYEQY
>TRBJ2-3|TRBV7-8
ASSLVGGSSTDTQY
>TRBJ2-7|TRBV19
ASSTRRGTGKYEQY
>TRBJ2-7|TRBV6-1
ASSGGQGSYEQY
>TRBJ1-4|TRBV4-3
ASSRLGQGFEKLF
>TRBJ2-7|TRBV9
ASSVSSPGLAEMLS
>TRBJ2-2|TRBV6-1
AGSGENTGELF
>TRBJ2-5|TRBV11-2
ASSLTPGETQY